The T cell receptor beta chain under discussion was sequenced for a study of shared clonotypes between healthy human individuals. Findings and caveats of the study: Naive subsets usually exceeded memory subsets in estimated richness.

The assay was immunoSEQ multiplex PCR, and TCRdb's table has in-frame clones only and misses some. The table shows nearly 750,000 clones, with roughly 72% occurring only once. Germline values: CDR1 SGHKS, CDR2 YYEKEE (reference sequence). V was cut by 1 base and J by 2 bases, with 3 bases left in between. This CDR3 is 13 amino acids long. The study separated CD4+ cells into CD45RA+ naive and CD45RA-negative memory subsets. As regards this clone: Its antigen is still unknown.

The TCR comes from a woman in her twenties or thirties in good health. Sequenced: memory CD4+ T cells sorted from blood. As for subset: CD45RA-negative fraction. This rearrangement joins TRBV5-5 to TRBJ1-4; no firm D call. The CDR3 DNA follows: TGTGCCAGCAGCTTGTACACTAATGAAAAACTGTTTTTT. As protein: CASSLYTNEKLFF.